This TCR beta chain emerged from a study of OX40 agonist ivuxolimab in advanced cancers. Whole-study findings and limits: On average, CD8+ T cells had more expanded clones than CD4+.

As for this clone: As yet, its antigen is unknown.

The assay was immunoSEQ multiplex PCR, and TCRdb's table has in-frame clones only and misses some. The sample carries fewer than 140,000 clones, approximately 90% recorded once. Germline CDR1 ENHRY, CDR2 SYGVKD. The trim removed 0 bases at V and 6 bases at J, leaving 4 bases unmatched. The CDR3 spans 14 residues. The sample in question was CD4+ or CD8+ T cells sorted from blood, obtained in a trial of the OX40 agonist ivuxolimab. The chain uses TRBV10-3 and TRBJ2-5; TRBD2 matches at 7 bases. The sequence was obtained from an adult with an advanced solid tumor such as melanoma, head and neck, liver or kidney cancer. The CDR3 DNA sequence: TGTGCCATCAGTGAGTCTGGGGGGGGAAAGACCCAGTACTTC. Its protein is CAISESGGGKTQYF.